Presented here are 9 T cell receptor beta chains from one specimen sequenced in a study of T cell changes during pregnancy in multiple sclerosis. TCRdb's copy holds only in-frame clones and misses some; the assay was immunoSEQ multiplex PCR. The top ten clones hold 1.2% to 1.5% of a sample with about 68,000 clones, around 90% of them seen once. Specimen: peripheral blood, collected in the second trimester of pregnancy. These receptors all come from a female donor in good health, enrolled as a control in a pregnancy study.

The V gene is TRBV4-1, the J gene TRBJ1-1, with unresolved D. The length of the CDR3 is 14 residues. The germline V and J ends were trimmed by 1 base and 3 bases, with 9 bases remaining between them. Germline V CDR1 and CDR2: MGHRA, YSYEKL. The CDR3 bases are TGCGCCAGCAGCCAAGGGTCGGGATACACTGAAGCTTTCTTT. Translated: CASSQGSGYTEAFF.

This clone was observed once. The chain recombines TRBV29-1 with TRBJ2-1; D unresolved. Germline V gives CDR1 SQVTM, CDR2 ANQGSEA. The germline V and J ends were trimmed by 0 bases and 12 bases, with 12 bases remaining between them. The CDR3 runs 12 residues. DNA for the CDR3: TGCAGCGTTGAAGATCTGAAGAGTGGGCAGTTCTTC. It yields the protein CSVEDLKSGQFF.

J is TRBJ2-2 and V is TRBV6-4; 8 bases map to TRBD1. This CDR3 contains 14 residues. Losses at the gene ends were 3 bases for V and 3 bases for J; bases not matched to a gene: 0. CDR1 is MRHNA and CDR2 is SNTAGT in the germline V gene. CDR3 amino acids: CASSEQGDTGELFF. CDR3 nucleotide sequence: TGTGCCAGCAGTGAACAGGGGGACACCGGGGAGCTGTTTTTT.

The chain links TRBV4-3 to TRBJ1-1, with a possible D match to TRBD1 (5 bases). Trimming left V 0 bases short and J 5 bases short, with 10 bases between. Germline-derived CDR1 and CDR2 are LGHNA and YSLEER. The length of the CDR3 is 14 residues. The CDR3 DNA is TGCGCCAGCAGCCAAGACAGGGTAGGAACTGAAGCTTTCTTT. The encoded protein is CASSQDRVGTEAFF.

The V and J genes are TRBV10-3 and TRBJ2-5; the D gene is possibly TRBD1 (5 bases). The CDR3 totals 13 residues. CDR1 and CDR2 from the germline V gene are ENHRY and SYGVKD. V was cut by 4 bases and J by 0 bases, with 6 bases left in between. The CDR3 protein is CAISGRDQETQYF. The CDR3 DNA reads TGTGCCATCAGTGGCAGGGACCAAGAGACCCAGTACTTC.

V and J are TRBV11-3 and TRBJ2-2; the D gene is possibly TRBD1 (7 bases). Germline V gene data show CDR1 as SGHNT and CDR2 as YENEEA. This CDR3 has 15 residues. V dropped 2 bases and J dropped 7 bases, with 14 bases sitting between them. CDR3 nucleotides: TGTGCCAGCAGCTTAACCAGGGGGGACATCGGGGAGCTGTTTTTT. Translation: CASSLTRGDIGELFF. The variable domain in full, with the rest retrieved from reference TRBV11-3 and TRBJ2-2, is EAGVVQSPRYKIIEKKQPVAFWCNPISGHNTLYWYLQNLGQGPELLIRYENEEAVDDSQLPKDRFSAERLKGVDSTLKIQPAELGDSAVYLCASSLTRGDIGELFFGEGSRLTVL.

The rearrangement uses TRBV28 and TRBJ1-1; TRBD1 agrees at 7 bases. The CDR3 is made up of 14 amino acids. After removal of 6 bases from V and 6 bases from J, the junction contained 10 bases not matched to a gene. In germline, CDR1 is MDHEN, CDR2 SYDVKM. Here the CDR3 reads CASSYRGISAEAFF. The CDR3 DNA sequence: TGTGCCAGCAGCTACAGGGGAATAAGCGCTGAAGCTTTCTTT.

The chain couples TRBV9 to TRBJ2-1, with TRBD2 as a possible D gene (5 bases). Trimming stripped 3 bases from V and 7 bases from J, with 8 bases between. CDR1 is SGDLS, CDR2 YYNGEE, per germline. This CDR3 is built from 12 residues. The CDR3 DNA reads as TGTGCCAGCAGCGGTGGGGAGAATGAGCAGTTCTTC. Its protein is CASSGGENEQFF.

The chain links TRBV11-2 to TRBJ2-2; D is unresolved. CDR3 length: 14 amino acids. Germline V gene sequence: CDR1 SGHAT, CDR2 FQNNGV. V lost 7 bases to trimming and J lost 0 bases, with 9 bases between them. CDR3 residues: CASIWAPNTGELFF. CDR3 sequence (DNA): TGTGCCAGCATTTGGGCCCCGAACACCGGGGAGCTGTTTTTT.